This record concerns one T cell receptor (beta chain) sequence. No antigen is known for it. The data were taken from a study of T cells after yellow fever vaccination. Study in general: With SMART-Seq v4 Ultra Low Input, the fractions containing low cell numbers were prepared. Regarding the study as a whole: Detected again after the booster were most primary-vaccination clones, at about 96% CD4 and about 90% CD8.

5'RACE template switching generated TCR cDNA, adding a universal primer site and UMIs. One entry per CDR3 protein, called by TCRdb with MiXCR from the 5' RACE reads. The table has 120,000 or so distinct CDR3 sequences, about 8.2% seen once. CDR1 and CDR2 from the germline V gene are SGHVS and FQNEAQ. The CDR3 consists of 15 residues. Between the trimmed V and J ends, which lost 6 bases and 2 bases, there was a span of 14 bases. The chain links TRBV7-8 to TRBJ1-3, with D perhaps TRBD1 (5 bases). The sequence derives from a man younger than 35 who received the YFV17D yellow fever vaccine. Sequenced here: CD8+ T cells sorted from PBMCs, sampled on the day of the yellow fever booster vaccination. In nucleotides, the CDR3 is TGTGCCAGCAGGGGGGATGACCGCCCTGGAAACACCATATATTTT. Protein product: CASRGDDRPGNTIYF.